The rows below give T cell receptor beta chains drawn from one sample of a study of control samples from healthy donors and cancer patients. The repertoire was sequenced with immunoSEQ multiplex PCR; TCRdb's copy has only in-frame clones and lacks some. The repertoire holds around 90,000 clones, roughly 86% seen once, with around 21% in the top ten. The source material was blood. The receptors stem from a man aged 25-40 years in good health. Both conserved end residues are part of each CDR3. Each record gives: D gene, clone size, V gene, J gene, CDR3 DNA, CDR3 protein. The D gene is left open where the match is weak. Some rows mark clone size as missing; the rest say once, few, many or name a class of expanded clone.

D: NA; size: NA; V: TRBV6-5; J: TRBJ2-2; DNA: TGTGCCAGCAGTTACGGCGGCAGATGGACCGGGGAGCTGTTTTTT; CDR3: CASSYGGRWTGELFF
D: NA; size: NA; V: TRBV6-5; J: TRBJ2-6; DNA: TGTGCCAGCAGTTACAGGGAGGCAGGGGCCAACGTCCTGACTTTC; CDR3: CASSYREAGANVLTF
D: NA; size: NA; V: TRBV24-1; J: TRBJ1-2; DNA: TGTGCCACCAGTGACTTTGACAGGACCTATGGCTACACCTTC; CDR3: CATSDFDRTYGYTF
D: NA; size: NA; V: TRBV19; J: TRBJ1-5; DNA: TGTGCCAGTAGTATGGAATGGCGGATGGTGAGCAATCAGCCCCAGCATTTT; CDR3: CASSMEWRMVSNQPQHF
D: NA; size: NA; V: TRBV7-2; J: TRBJ2-3; DNA: TGTGCCAGCAGCTTAGGGGGGCTAGAGACAGATACGCAGTATTTT; CDR3: CASSLGGLETDTQYF
D: TRBD2; size: NA; V: TRBV9; J: TRBJ2-7; DNA: TGTGCCAGCAGCCATCCCGCGGGGGTGAGCTCCTACGAGCAGTACTTC; CDR3: CASSHPAGVSSYEQYF
D: TRBD2; size: NA; V: TRBV5-1; J: TRBJ2-6; DNA: TGCGCCAGCAGCTTGGGACTAGCGGGGGGGCCCGGTGGGGCCAACGTCCTGACTTTC; CDR3: CASSLGLAGGPGGANVLTF
D: NA; size: NA; V: TRBV9; J: TRBJ2-3; DNA: TGTGCCAGCAGCGTTACCCCCGGTACCCCCAGCCCGCAGGGACGGCGCACAGATACGCAGTATTTT; CDR3: CASSVTPGTPSPQGRRTDTQYF
D: NA; size: NA; V: TRBV6-5; J: TRBJ2-7; DNA: TGTGCCAGCAGTCAATCCGGGAATTACGCCTACGAGCAGTACTTC; CDR3: CASSQSGNYAYEQYF
D: TRBD1; size: NA; V: TRBV6-5; J: TRBJ1-4; DNA: TGTGCCAGCAGTTTACAGGGGTCTAATGAAAAACTGTTTTTT; CDR3: CASSLQGSNEKLFF
D: NA; size: NA; V: TRBV7-9; J: TRBJ1-4; DNA: TGTGCCAGCCGATCGGGGGGAGGTGAAAAACTGTTTTTT; CDR3: CASRSGGGEKLFF
D: NA; size: NA; V: TRBV5-1; J: TRBJ2-2; DNA: TGCGCCAGCAGTTGGGGACAGAACACCGGGGAGCTGTTTTTT; CDR3: CASSWGQNTGELFF
D: NA; size: NA; V: TRBV30; J: TRBJ1-2; DNA: TGTGCCTGGAGTTCCGTATACTATGGCTACACCTTC; CDR3: CAWSSVYYGYTF
D: NA; size: NA; V: TRBV19; J: TRBJ1-1; DNA: TGTGCCAGTAGTATAGGTGGACGAATGAACACTGAAGCTTTCTTT; CDR3: CASSIGGRMNTEAFF
D: NA; size: NA; V: TRBV3-1/TRBV3-2; J: TRBJ2-3; DNA: TGTGCCAGCAGCCAAGACATAAACGGGGGTGGCACAGATACGCAGTATTTT; CDR3: CASSQDINGGGTDTQYF
D: TRBD1; size: NA; V: TRBV28; J: TRBJ2-7; DNA: TGTGCCAGCAGTTTAGATAGGACAGGGGGAGGGACCTACGAGCAGTACTTC; CDR3: CASSLDRTGGGTYEQYF
D: NA; size: once; V: TRBV18; J: TRBJ2-1; DNA: TGTGCCAGCTCACCAAGGGTTTACAATGAGCAGTTCTTC; CDR3: CASSPRVYNEQFF
D: NA; size: medium-sized; V: TRBV19; J: TRBJ2-1; DNA: TGTGCCAGTAGTATGACGCCTTACAATGAGCAGTTCTTC; CDR3: CASSMTPYNEQFF
D: NA; size: NA; V: TRBV2; J: TRBJ2-7; DNA: TGTGCCTCTCACCTACAGGGGGGGCCTTTTTACGAGCAGTACTTC; CDR3: CASHLQGGPFYEQYF
D: TRBD1; size: NA; V: TRBV27; J: TRBJ1-2; DNA: TGTGCCAGCAGTTTTGGGACAGGGGGAGCCTATGGCTACACCTTC; CDR3: CASSFGTGGAYGYTF
D: NA; size: NA; V: TRBV7-9; J: TRBJ2-2; DNA: TGTGCCAGCAGCTCTACCTCGTGGCGGGACACCGGGGAGCTGTTTTTT; CDR3: CASSSTSWRDTGELFF
D: TRBD2; size: NA; V: TRBV6-5; J: TRBJ2-3; DNA: TGTGCCAGCACACAACGGGGGGGCAGGGCAGATACGCAGTATTTT; CDR3: CASTQRGGRADTQYF
D: NA; size: NA; V: TRBV11-3; J: TRBJ2-3; DNA: TGTGCCAGCAGTAGTCCGGGGGTCACAGATACGCAGTATTTT; CDR3: CASSSPGVTDTQYF
D: TRBD1; size: NA; V: TRBV11-1; J: TRBJ2-7; DNA: TGTGCCAGCAGCTCCACCGACAGGGGGAGGTACGAGCAGTACTTC; CDR3: CASSSTDRGRYEQYF
D: NA; size: NA; V: TRBV2; J: TRBJ1-2; DNA: TGTGCCAGCAGTGAAGCGCCGGACCGCAGCCGTGGCTACACCTTC; CDR3: CASSEAPDRSRGYTF
D: NA; size: NA; V: TRBV6-5; J: TRBJ1-1; DNA: TGTGCCAGCAGCAACCGGCCGAGTAACACTGAAGCTTTCTTT; CDR3: CASSNRPSNTEAFF
D: TRBD2; size: NA; V: TRBV29-1; J: TRBJ2-5; DNA: TGCAGCGTTGAACGGGCGAGACTAGCCCAAGAGACCCAGTACTTC; CDR3: CSVERARLAQETQYF
D: NA; size: NA; V: TRBV29-1; J: TRBJ1-3; DNA: TGCAGCGTCCGCGGACCAGCTGGAAACATCATATATTTT; CDR3: CSVRGPAGNIIYF
D: NA; size: NA; V: TRBV3-1/TRBV3-2; J: TRBJ1-2; DNA: TGTGCCAGCAGCCAAGCGGTGGGGTACTACACCTTC; CDR3: CASSQAVGYYTF
D: NA; size: NA; V: TRBV6-5; J: TRBJ1-3; DNA: TGTGCCAGCAGTACCAGCACCGCGGGAAACACCATATATTTT; CDR3: CASSTSTAGNTIYF
D: TRBD2; size: NA; V: TRBV4-1; J: TRBJ2-1; DNA: TGCGCCAGCAGCCTTGGGACTACCCTCTACAATGAGCAGTTCTTC; CDR3: CASSLGTTLYNEQFF
D: NA; size: NA; V: TRBV5-4; J: TRBJ1-1; DNA: TGTGCCAGCAGCTTGGAGCCCCACGGAGGCACTGAAGCTTTCTTT; CDR3: CASSLEPHGGTEAFF
D: TRBD2; size: NA; V: TRBV7-2; J: TRBJ2-7; DNA: TGTGCCAGCAGCGATGGCGGGGGATCCTACGAGCAGTACTTC; CDR3: CASSDGGGSYEQYF
D: NA; size: few; V: TRBV19; J: TRBJ1-2; DNA: TGTGCCAGTAGCATATTGTCTCTGGGTGGCTACACCTTC; CDR3: CASSILSLGGYTF
D: TRBD1; size: once; V: TRBV7-8; J: TRBJ1-1; DNA: TGTGCCAGCAGCCCTCATGACGGACAGGTGAACACTGAAGCTTTCTTT; CDR3: CASSPHDGQVNTEAFF
D: NA; size: NA; V: TRBV11-1; J: TRBJ2-3; DNA: TGTGCCAGCAGCTTAGTTGACGATACGCAGTATTTT; CDR3: CASSLVDDTQYF
D: TRBD1; size: NA; V: TRBV7-6; J: TRBJ1-2; DNA: TGTGCCAGCAGCTTAAGAGGGGGACAGGGGTATGGAGCTAACTATGGCTACACCTTC; CDR3: CASSLRGGQGYGANYGYTF
D: TRBD1; size: once; V: TRBV15; J: TRBJ2-1; DNA: TGTGCCACCAGCAGAGTGACAGGGAGTGTTACCGGGGATGAGCAGTTCTTC; CDR3: CATSRVTGSVTGDEQFF
D: NA; size: NA; V: TRBV4-2; J: TRBJ2-3; DNA: TGTGCCAGCAGCCAAGAGGAGGACGGCACAGATACGCAGTATTTT; CDR3: CASSQEEDGTDTQYF
D: NA; size: NA; V: TRBV5-1; J: TRBJ1-1; DNA: TGCGCCAGCAGCTTGGAACAACAGAACACTGAAGCTTTCTTT; CDR3: CASSLEQQNTEAFF
D: TRBD1; size: NA; V: TRBV4-1; J: TRBJ1-2; DNA: TGCGCCAGCAGGAGGCCAGGGGGCTCGGATGGCTACACCTTC; CDR3: CASRRPGGSDGYTF
D: NA; size: NA; V: TRBV28; J: TRBJ1-2; DNA: TGTGCCAGCAGTTTAGTGTTCCGGGGGCAAGGTGGCTACACCTTC; CDR3: CASSLVFRGQGGYTF
D: NA; size: NA; V: TRBV10-1; J: TRBJ1-2; DNA: TGCGCCAGCAGCGATACTGCAAAGAGGGAAGGCTACACCTTC; CDR3: CASSDTAKREGYTF
D: TRBD2; size: NA; V: TRBV24-1; J: TRBJ2-1; DNA: TGTGCCACCAGTCCCGGGGGGGCCCAACATGAGCAGTTCTTC; CDR3: CATSPGGAQHEQFF
D: NA; size: NA; V: TRBV7-8; J: TRBJ2-7; DNA: TGTGCCAGCAGCCCAAACCCAACAGGAAGCGAGCAGTACTTC; CDR3: CASSPNPTGSEQYF
D: NA; size: NA; V: TRBV7-9; J: TRBJ2-3; DNA: TGTGCCAGCAGCCTCCAAGGGTCGGCGAAGACAGATACGCAGTATTTT; CDR3: CASSLQGSAKTDTQYF
D: NA; size: NA; V: TRBV27; J: TRBJ2-6; DNA: TGTGCCAGCAGTCGCCAGTCCATTACTGGGGCCAACGTCCTGACTTTC; CDR3: CASSRQSITGANVLTF
D: TRBD1; size: NA; V: TRBV27; J: TRBJ2-7; DNA: TGTGCCAGCAGTGAGTACAGGGGCAAAGCCTACGAGCAGTACTTC; CDR3: CASSEYRGKAYEQYF
D: NA; size: NA; V: TRBV27; J: TRBJ1-2; DNA: TGTGCCAGCAGTCCCCTCGGACTGCTGCAAGGGGGCTACACCTTC; CDR3: CASSPLGLLQGGYTF
D: TRBD2; size: NA; V: TRBV7-9; J: TRBJ2-3; DNA: TGTGCCAGCAGCTTAGGCGGGGGGGCAGATACGCAGTATTTT; CDR3: CASSLGGGADTQYF
D: NA; size: NA; V: TRBV19; J: TRBJ1-1; DNA: TGTGCCAGAGAGGGGATGACAGGAGGGAACACTGAAGCTTTCTTT; CDR3: CAREGMTGGNTEAFF
D: NA; size: NA; V: TRBV2; J: TRBJ1-3; DNA: TGTGCCAGCAGTGAGATGGTTGGAAACACCATATATTTT; CDR3: CASSEMVGNTIYF
D: TRBD1; size: NA; V: TRBV6-5; J: TRBJ1-6; DNA: TGTGCCAGCAGTTACTCTCTGCAGGGGGGTTCACCCCTCCACTTT; CDR3: CASSYSLQGGSPLHF
D: NA; size: few; V: TRBV7-9; J: TRBJ1-4; DNA: TGTGCCAGCAGCTTAGCGAATCGGGGGATGGATGAAAAACTGTTTTTT; CDR3: CASSLANRGMDEKLFF
D: NA; size: NA; V: TRBV13; J: TRBJ1-1; DNA: TGTGCCAGCAGCCCACGACAGTGGGCGGTGAACACTGAAGCTTTCTTT; CDR3: CASSPRQWAVNTEAFF